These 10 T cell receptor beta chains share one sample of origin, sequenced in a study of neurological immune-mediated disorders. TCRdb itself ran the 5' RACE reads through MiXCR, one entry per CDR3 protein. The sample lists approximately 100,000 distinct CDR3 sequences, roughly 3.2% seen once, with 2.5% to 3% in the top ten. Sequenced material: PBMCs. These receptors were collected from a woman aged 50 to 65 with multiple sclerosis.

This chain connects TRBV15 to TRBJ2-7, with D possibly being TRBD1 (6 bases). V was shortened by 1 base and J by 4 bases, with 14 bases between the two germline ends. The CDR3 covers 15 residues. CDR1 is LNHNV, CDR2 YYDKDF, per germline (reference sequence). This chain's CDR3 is CATSRVRDNEYEQYF. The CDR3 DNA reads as TGTGCCACCAGCAGAGTCCGGGACAATGAGTACGAGCAGTACTTC.

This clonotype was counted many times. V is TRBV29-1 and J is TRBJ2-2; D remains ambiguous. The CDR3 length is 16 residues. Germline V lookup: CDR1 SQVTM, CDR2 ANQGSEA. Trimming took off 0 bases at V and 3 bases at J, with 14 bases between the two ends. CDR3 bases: TGCAGCGTTGAAGACGGGCGACAAAGGTACACCGGGGAGCTGTTTTTT. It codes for CSVEDGRQRYTGELFF.

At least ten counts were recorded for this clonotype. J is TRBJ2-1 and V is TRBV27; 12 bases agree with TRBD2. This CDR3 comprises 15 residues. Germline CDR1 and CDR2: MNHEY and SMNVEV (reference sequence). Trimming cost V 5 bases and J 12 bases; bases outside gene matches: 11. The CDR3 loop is CASSGGLAGGLRQFF. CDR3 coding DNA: TGTGCCAGCAGTGGGGGTCTAGCGGGGGGGCTTCGGCAGTTCTTC.

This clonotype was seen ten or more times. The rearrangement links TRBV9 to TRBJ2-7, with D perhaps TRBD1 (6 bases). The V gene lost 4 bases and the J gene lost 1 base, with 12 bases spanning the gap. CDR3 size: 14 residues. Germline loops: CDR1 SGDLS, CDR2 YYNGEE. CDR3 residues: CASSPGDNSYEQYF. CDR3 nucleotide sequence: TGTGCCAGCAGCCCAGGGGACAATTCCTACGAGCAGTACTTC.

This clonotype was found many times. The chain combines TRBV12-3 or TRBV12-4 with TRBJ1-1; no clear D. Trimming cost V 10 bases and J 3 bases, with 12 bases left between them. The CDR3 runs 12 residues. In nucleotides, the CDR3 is TGTGCCACCCTGTCTCGGTACACTGAAGCTTTCTTT. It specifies CATLSRYTEAFF.

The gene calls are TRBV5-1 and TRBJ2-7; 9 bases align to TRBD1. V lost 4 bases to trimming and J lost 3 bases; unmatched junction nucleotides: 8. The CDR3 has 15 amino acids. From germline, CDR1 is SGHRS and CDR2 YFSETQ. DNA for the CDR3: TGCGCCAGCAGCCCACCTCGGACAGGGGACTACGAGCAGTACTTC. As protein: CASSPPRTGDYEQYF.

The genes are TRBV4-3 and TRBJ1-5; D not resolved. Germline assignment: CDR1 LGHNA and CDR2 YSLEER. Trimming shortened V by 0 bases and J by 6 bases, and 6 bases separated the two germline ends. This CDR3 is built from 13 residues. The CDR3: CASSQDLIQPQHF. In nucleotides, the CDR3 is TGCGCCAGCAGCCAAGATCTAATTCAGCCCCAGCATTTT.

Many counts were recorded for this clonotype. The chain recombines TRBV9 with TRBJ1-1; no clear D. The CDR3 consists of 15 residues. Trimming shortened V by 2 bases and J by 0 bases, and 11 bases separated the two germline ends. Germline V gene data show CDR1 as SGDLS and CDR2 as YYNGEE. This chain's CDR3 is CASSVSGSLNTEAFF. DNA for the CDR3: TGTGCCAGCAGCGTCTCCGGGTCTCTGAACACTGAAGCTTTCTTT.

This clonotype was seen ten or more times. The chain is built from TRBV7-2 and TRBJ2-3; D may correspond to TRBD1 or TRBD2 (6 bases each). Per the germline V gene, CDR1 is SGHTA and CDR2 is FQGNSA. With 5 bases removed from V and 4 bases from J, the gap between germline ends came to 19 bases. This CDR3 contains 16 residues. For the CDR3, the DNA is TGTGCCAGCAGCATCAGTTGGGGGGCCGGATCAGATACGCAGTATTTT. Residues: CASSISWGAGSDTQYF. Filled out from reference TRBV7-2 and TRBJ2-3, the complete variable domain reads GAGVSQSPSNKVTEKGKDVELRCDPISGHTALYWYRQSLGQGLEFLIYFQGNSAPDKSGLPSDRFSAERTGGSVSTLTIQRTQQEDSAVYLCASSISWGAGSDTQYFGPGTRLTVL.

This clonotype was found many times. The CDR3 bases are TGCGCCAGCAGCCAAGACGGACTAGCGGGGGGGCATAGGAATGAGCAGTTCTTC. Residues: CASSQDGLAGGHRNEQFF. This chain uses TRBV4-3 with TRBJ2-1; TRBD2 matches at 15 bases. The CDR3 loop spans 18 amino acids. V was clipped by 0 bases and J by 7 bases; unmatched bases: 7. CDR1 and CDR2 from the germline V gene are LGHNA and YSLEER.